The clone carrying this T cell receptor beta chain was detected ten times or more. The antigen remains unidentified. The isolated RNA, all of it, was reverse transcribed, so expressed TCRB transcripts were what got sequenced. Sequenced naive, central memory and regulatory T cell samples produced an average of roughly 3.9 million reads. Repertoires were generated with immunoSEQ multiplex PCR, while TCRdb's copy carries only in-frame clones and drops some. The table records approximately 170,000 clones, roughly 7.1% of them present only once. This sample stems from a study of beta chain features in type 1 diabetes. Study results and limitations: When Type 1 diabetes patients were examined, their TCRB CDR3s proved moderately but significantly shorter in all four CD4+ subsets.

The V gene's germline CDR1 is SGHRS and CDR2 YFSETQ. V lost 0 bases to trimming and J lost 5 bases, with 9 bases between them. This CDR3 is 14 amino acids long. V gene TRBV5-1 combines with J gene TRBJ2-4; no reliable D call. Sequencing input: central memory CD4+ T cells from blood. The sequence came from a woman in her thirties or forties with type 1 diabetes. The CDR3 coding sequence is TGCGCCAGCAGCTTGGCCGGGTGGGAAAACATTCAGTACTTC. Its protein product is CASSLAGWENIQYF.